The clone carrying this TCR beta chain was detected once. The target antigen is unknown. This record comes from a study of shared clonotypes between healthy human individuals. Across the whole study: Three CD4 naive, three CD4 memory, two CD8 naive and one CD8 memory plate were used per donor. Study outcomes and limitations: A limitation of the genetic and exposure-history diversity represented arose from few donors. Some clonotypes were shared by all four sorted-subset donors, while others were not shared. The non-shared ones had lower generation probabilities than the shared ones.

Using immunoSEQ multiplex PCR, the repertoire was profiled, and TCRdb retains in-frame clones only, with some absent. The repertoire has some 2 million clones, about 95% of them found once; the top ten carry roughly 1.2%. CDR1 and CDR2 (germline): LGHNA, YSLEER. This CDR3 is built from 14 residues. The V and J ends lost 1 base and 5 bases respectively, with 12 bases between them. Naivety among CD8 cells was defined by CD45RO negativity and positive CCR7 selection, thereby excluding terminally differentiated effector memory CD45RA+ cells. All donors qualified as healthy HIV-negative adults and had experienced no recent acute infections or vaccinations.

The chain employs TRBV4-3 and TRBJ2-7; a possible D gene is TRBD1 (6 bases). The source of this sequence is a man aged 18-30 years in good health. Source material: naive CD8+ T cells sorted from blood. CDR3 amino acids: CASSQGPGDHEQYF. The CDR3, as DNA: TGCGCCAGCAGCCAAGGTCCAGGGGACCACGAGCAGTACTTC.